This entry is about one TCR beta chain. In this sample, this clone turned up once. The antigen it binds to is not known. No base quality information exists; no much larger clone differs at one position. This entry comes from a study of shared clonotypes between healthy human individuals (dated by TCRdb to the early 2020s). Notes on the research overall: The cohort included three men and a couple of women between 18 and 49 years of age. Between about 0.9 and 8.9 billion PBMCs per donor were obtained by leukapheresis. Libraries were prepared and TCR repertoires were sequenced by different laboratories using diverse techniques, in order to increase sequencing depth and limit assay-specific biases. For each donor, CD4 naive and CD4 memory were each given three plates, CD8 naive was given two plates, and CD8 memory was given one plate. To estimate repertoire size and how much clonotype sharing occurs between individuals, the study deeply sequenced the blood TCR repertoires of five healthy adults.

CD8 naive samples were obtained by positive selection for CCR7 among CD45RO-negative cells, yielding a CD45RA+CCR7+ population from which TemRA cells were excluded. The donors were healthy, HIV-negative adults with no recently reported acute infections or vaccinations. All donors were Caucasian adults living in Nashville, Tennessee, USA. After blood collection by leukapheresis, PBMCs were isolated using Ficoll-Histopaque density gradient centrifugation and then cryopreserved in the vapor phase of liquid nitrogen. Purity and quantity of every magnetically sorted T cell population were checked by analytical flow cytometry. Genomic DNA was isolated from every sorted fraction and measured by UV absorbance on a Nanodrop 2000c. A distance of 13 bases separates the germline ends of V and J, which lose 3 bases and 5 bases respectively. The CDR3 spans 14 residues, from the cysteine through the phenylalanine. Of all the DNA, just the CDR3 is kept, 42 bases in frame from base 1. CDR1 and CDR2 (SNHLY, FYNNEI) derive from the germline V gene.

Using the deep immunoSEQ assay, multiplex PCR amplified TCR CDR3 regions from genomic DNA. Extracted genomic DNA from each cell subset was spread evenly across all wells of several immunoSEQ 96-well plates, with each plate serving as a replicate. Each replicate PCR for sorted subsets received roughly 0.2 ug genomic DNA, equal to roughly 30,000 T cell genomes. The purified libraries were quantified using a Qubit 3.0 fluorometer, sized with a Bioanalyzer 2100, and then quantified again using the KAPA Library Quantification kit. Every immunoSEQ 96-well plate was sequenced on a dedicated single-read 150-cycle Illumina NextSeq 550 flow cell. The authors' pipeline ran thus. Because only junctional sequences without quality scores were contained in the immunoSEQ output, filtering matching that applied to full-length reads could not be performed. Sequences were annotated with PyIR, a Python wrapper for IgBLAST v1.9, using IMGT germline references to assign V/J genes and CDR3. Reads were filtered out if the reads had weak V/J assignments (E-value above 1e-6), no CDR3, stop codons, out-of-frame junctions, or ambiguous translated residues. A V3J clonotype was defined by an identical inferred V gene, J gene, and CDR3 amino acid sequence. Percentage overlap between repertoires was calculated by dividing the number of shared unique clonotypes by the size of the smaller repertoire. Richness of each repertoire was evaluated using RTK rarefaction, the Chao1 estimator, and Recon v2.1 estimates of unobserved clonotypes. Generation probabilities were computed with OLGA for all TCRbeta clonotypes obtained by the gDNA method from several donors. As stored in TCRdb, this immuneACCESS dataset retains in-frame rearrangements with V and J assigned. A fraction of the clones does not appear; measured against another copy, unresolved V genes explain less than half of the discrepancy, and the remainder lacks a known reason. That table supplies the V and J calls and clone size; D and trimming were determined from the DNA. This sample gives roughly 1,800,000 clones in total; about 95% of them show up just once. The ten largest make up roughly 1.2% of the sample.

Beyond this particular receptor, the publication reports: Sampling was limited to blood, and TCR repertoires in tissue likely differ from TCR repertoires in blood. Pairwise subsampling indicated that sequencing depth was expected to affect the degree of clonotype sharing among donors. Sharing across a handful of donors was observed for around 4.8% of naive CD4, around 3.5% of naive CD8, 2% to 2.5% of memory CD4, and around 0.4% of memory CD8 clonotypes. Compared with non-shared clonotypes, the clonotypes found in all four sorted-subset donors had higher generation probabilities. Even with the large sequencing depth, rarefaction of the sorted-subset datasets indicated that sequencing was incomplete. Estimated clonotype richness was generally larger for naive than for memory subsets. Because the study included a small number of donors, the genetic and exposure-history diversity represented was limited.

This receptor chain uses TRBV2 and TRBJ2-5; perhaps TRBD1 is the D gene, with 5 bases matching. What was sequenced was naive CD8+ T cells sorted from blood. In the paper's terms, the cell subset or site label means: CD45RA+CCR7+. The TCR was taken from a man between 18 and 29 years old in good health. The CDR3 amino acid sequence is: CASSEVRAWETQYF. The bases read TGTGCCAGCAGTGAGGTCAGGGCCTGGGAGACCCAGTACTTC. When the CDR3 is completed using the reference TRBV2 and TRBJ2-5 genes on either side, the full variable domain is EPEVTQTPSHQVTQMGQEVILRCVPISNHLYFYWYRQILGQKVEFLVSFYNNEISEKSEIFDDQFSVERPDGSNFTLKIRSTKLEDSAMYFCASSEVRAWETQYFGPGTRLLVL.